The clone carrying this T cell receptor beta chain was seen at least ten times. This entry comes from a study of breast tumors, draining lymph nodes, adjacent tissues. Via MiXCR, TCRdb re-called the multiplex PCR reads, giving one row per CDR3 protein. The data hold around 290,000 distinct CDR3 sequences, with about 33% observed a single time. The CDR3 is 14 residues long. The germline gives CDR1 SNHLY, CDR2 FYNNEI. After removal of 6 bases from V and 2 bases from J, the junction contained 6 bases not matched to a gene. Axillary draining lymph nodes of breast cancer patients supplied the node samples.

This sequence was found in a female donor with breast cancer. Some clones in this sample may be carry-over from other donors' samples. Sequencing was done on a sample of axillary lymph node tissue. The chain uses TRBV2 and TRBJ2-7; TRBD2 agrees at 8 bases. The CDR3 nucleotides read TGTGCCAGCAGCGGTGAAGCGGGGGCCTACGAGCAGTACTTC. This gives the protein CASSGEAGAYEQYF.